These 20 T cell receptor beta chains were sequenced from one sample in a study of early T cells in non-severe SARS-CoV-2 infection. TCRdb itself ran the 5' RACE reads through MiXCR, one entry per CDR3 protein. The sample shows 70,000 or so distinct CDR3 sequences, about a tenth of them seen only once. The sample was whole blood, taken at baseline. The receptors here all came from an adult who was a healthcare worker with PCR-confirmed SARS-CoV-2 infection or an uninfected control (not recorded which).

This clonotype was picked up a small number of times. The gene calls are TRBV7-9 and TRBJ1-2; a weak D match, TRBD1 (5 bases). CDR1 is SEHNR and CDR2 is FQNEAQ in the germline V gene (reference sequence). The CDR3 totals 12 residues. V was cut by 3 bases and J by 4 bases, with 6 bases left in between. The CDR3 here is CASSFRAYGYTF. The CDR3 DNA sequence: TGTGCCAGCAGCTTCAGGGCCTATGGCTACACCTTC.

This clonotype was found a few times. The chain recombines TRBV23-1 with TRBJ2-7; no clear D gene. TRBV23-1 is an ORF for which the function is uncertain. This CDR3 is 13 amino acids long. V was clipped by 0 bases and J by 2 bases, with 5 bases between them. In DNA, the CDR3 is TGCGCCAGCAGTCAATCCGGGCCCTACGAGCAGTACTTC. It specifies CASSQSGPYEQYF.

Many counts were recorded for this clonotype. The chain links TRBV5-4 to TRBJ1-1, with 7 bases identical to TRBD1. The ends lost 0 bases at V and 1 base at J; junction bases unmatched: 9. CDR3 size: 17 residues. Germline V gives CDR1 SGHNT, CDR2 YYREEE (reference sequence). The CDR3 DNA is TGTGCCAGCAGCTTGGGGCCCCAGGGGGGGCCGAACACTGAAGCTTTCTTT. Translated: CASSLGPQGGPNTEAFF.

The CDR3 nucleotides are TGTGCCAGCAGCTTACCGGGCAGGGGCTACGAGCAGTACTTC. Translated, it gives CASSLPGRGYEQYF. V usage is TRBV7-9 and J usage is TRBJ2-7, with D possibly being TRBD1 (6 bases). This CDR3 comprises 14 residues. The V end was cut by 2 bases, the J end by 3 bases, with 11 bases between. Germline V gene data show CDR1 as SEHNR and CDR2 as FQNEAQ (reference sequence).

This clonotype was seen repeatedly, ten times or more. CDR3 loop: CSVTTRTDTAEAFF. The CDR3 coding sequence is TGCAGCGTTACGACTCGGACGGACACGGCTGAAGCTTTCTTT. This chain joins TRBV29-1 and TRBJ1-1, with TRBD1 as a possible D gene (5 bases). Trimming removed 5 bases at V and 6 bases at J, with 19 bases between. The CDR3 loop spans 14 amino acids. Germline CDR1 reads SQVTM; CDR2 reads ANQGSEA.

In its sample, this clonotype was seen many times. V is TRBV20-1 and J is TRBJ2-7; D possibly corresponds to TRBD2 (6 bases). This CDR3 has 12 amino acids. The V end lost 5 bases, the J end lost 3 bases, and 11 bases lay between the germline ends. Germline CDR1 is DFQATT and CDR2 is SNEGSKA (reference sequence). Here the CDR3 DNA reads TGCAGTGCTGGGCGGGATTACTACGAGCAGTACTTC. Translating gives CSAGRDYYEQYF.

This clonotype showed up many times. V and J are TRBV4-3 and TRBJ2-2, with D perhaps TRBD2 (6 bases). CDR1 LGHNA and CDR2 YSLEER come from the germline V gene. The CDR3 runs 16 residues. V lost 1 base, J lost 2 bases, and 11 bases lay in between. Here the CDR3 DNA reads TGCGCCAGCAGCCAAGCCGTGGGGGGTAACACCGGGGAGCTGTTTTTT. Translation: CASSQAVGGNTGELFF.

This clonotype was seen at least ten times. The chain couples TRBV10-3 to TRBJ1-1; 9 positions match TRBD1. The V gene end was trimmed by 1 base and the J gene end by 1 base; junction bases not matched to a gene: 1. Germline V CDR1 and CDR2: ENHRY, SYGVKD. The CDR3 runs 15 residues. CDR3 in DNA: TGTGCCATCAGTGAGTTGGGACAGGGGAACACTGAAGCTTTCTTT. Its translation is CAISELGQGNTEAFF.

There are a few counts of this clonotype. This chain's CDR3 is CASGSGQGNREKLFF. CDR3 DNA sequence: TGTGCTAGTGGTTCAGGACAGGGGAACCGGGAAAAACTGTTTTTT. V usage is TRBV12-5 and J usage is TRBJ1-4; 9 nucleotides match TRBD1. The CDR3 is 15 amino acids. With V trimmed by 4 bases and J by 8 bases, 8 bases remained unmatched. Germline V gene data show CDR1 as LGHNT and CDR2 as FRNRAP.

This clonotype came up a few times. The chain is built from TRBV27 and TRBJ2-1; D might be TRBD1 (7 bases). This CDR3 comprises 14 residues. CDR1 is MNHEY and CDR2 is SMNVEV in the germline V gene (reference sequence). V lost 3 bases, J lost 9 bases, and 15 bases lay in between. The CDR3 DNA sequence: TGTGCCAGCAGTTTCCCTCACAGGGGAGGTGAGCAGTTCTTC. Translation: CASSFPHRGGEQFF.

J is TRBJ2-7 and V is TRBV10-3, with a weak D call TRBD2 (5 bases). The CDR3 contains 14 residues. The V end was cut by 8 bases, the J end by 1 base, with 15 bases between. Germline lookup yields CDR1 ENHRY and CDR2 SYGVKD. The CDR3: CAIGGGGTSYEQYF. In DNA, the CDR3 is TGTGCCATCGGCGGAGGAGGTACATCCTACGAGCAGTACTTC.

The sample holds a few counts of this clonotype. This sequence joins TRBV9 and TRBJ1-3; TRBD1 is a possible D gene (6 bases). Germline V gene lookup returns CDR1 SGDLS and CDR2 YYNGEE. Trimming removed 0 bases from V and 0 bases from J, with 16 bases in between. CDR3 length: 18 residues. Here the CDR3 reads CASSVDLVGGISGNTIYF. Here the CDR3 DNA reads TGTGCCAGCAGCGTAGATCTCGTAGGGGGAATCTCTGGAAACACCATATATTTT.

This clonotype has only a few counts. The genes are TRBV4-1 and TRBJ2-1, with 8 bases fitting TRBD2. This CDR3 is 16 amino acids long. The trim removed 1 base at V and 2 bases at J, leaving 4 bases unmatched. Germline lookup yields CDR1 MGHRA and CDR2 YSYEKL. CDR3 nucleotides: TGCGCCAGCAGCCAAGTAGCGGGGACACCCTACAATGAGCAGTTCTTC. Its protein is CASSQVAGTPYNEQFF.

This clonotype was recorded many times. The rearrangement joins TRBV15 to TRBJ2-3, with D possibly matching TRBD1 (5 bases). CDR1 and CDR2 from the germline V gene are LNHNV and YYDKDF (reference sequence). V was cut by 5 bases and J by 5 bases, with 17 bases left in between. This CDR3 spans 15 amino acids. The CDR3 here is CATSPMGLVVDTQYF. The CDR3 DNA follows: TGTGCCACCAGCCCAATGGGGCTAGTAGTAGATACGCAGTATTTT.

This clonotype has a count of ten or more. J is TRBJ1-6 and V is TRBV6-2 or TRBV6-3; 7 positions match TRBD1. The J segment lost 10 bases and the V segment lost 6 bases, leaving 12 bases of the junction unmatched. CDR1 and CDR2 from the germline V gene are MNHEY and SVGEGT. This CDR3 contains 15 residues. The CDR3 region is CASSLQGTADSPLHF. The CDR3 region has the DNA TGTGCCAGCAGCCTACAGGGGACCGCCGACTCACCCCTCCACTTT.

The chain has TRBV12-3 or TRBV12-4 and TRBJ1-3; the D gene is possibly TRBD1 (6 bases). The CDR3 totals 15 residues. V was pared by 7 bases and J by 0 bases, with 13 bases between. Written as DNA, the CDR3 is TGTGCCAGCACTTGGGGGGCCAACTCTGGAAACACCATATATTTT. Protein product: CASTWGANSGNTIYF.

The chain carries TRBV6-5 and TRBJ1-1; possible D gene TRBD1, 5 bases. V was trimmed by 0 bases and J by 4 bases, leaving 15 bases between them. Germline CDR1 reads MNHEY; CDR2 reads SVGAGI. CDR3 length: 16 amino acids. The CDR3 protein is CASSYSPGGRATEAFF. The CDR3, as DNA: TGTGCCAGCAGTTACTCTCCCGGAGGCAGGGCCACTGAAGCTTTCTTT.

This clonotype was observed a handful of times. The rearrangement uses TRBV9 and TRBJ1-2, with no clear D. This CDR3 spans 11 amino acids. V was shortened by 0 bases and J by 9 bases, with 6 bases between the two germline ends. The germline V gene encodes CDR1 SGDLS and CDR2 YYNGEE. This CDR3 is CASSVGESYTF. The CDR3 bases are TGTGCCAGCAGCGTAGGGGAGAGCTACACCTTC.

This chain connects TRBV19 to TRBJ2-3, with no clear D. The V and J ends lost 3 bases and 4 bases respectively, with 2 bases between them. Germline CDR1 is LNHDA and CDR2 is SQIVND (reference sequence). CDR3 length: 11 residues. In nucleotides, the CDR3 is TGTGCCAGTAGTATGCCAGATACGCAGTATTTT. Translating gives CASSMPDTQYF.

This clonotype was seen ten or more times. The chain uses TRBV9 and TRBJ1-5; D gene ambiguous. The CDR3 has 15 amino acids. The V end was cut by 0 bases, the J end by 0 bases, with 7 bases between. Germline assignment: CDR1 SGDLS and CDR2 YYNGEE. For the CDR3, the DNA is TGTGCCAGCAGCGTAGGTCAGAATAGCAATCAGCCCCAGCATTTT. As protein: CASSVGQNSNQPQHF.